This T cell receptor beta chain is from a study of blood T cell repertoires in COVID-19. This clone occurred a few times. Per germline, CDR1 SGHAT and CDR2 FQNNGV. V was pared by 5 bases and J by 0 bases, with 8 bases of the junction left unmatched. The CDR3 spans 18 residues. Sequenced by immunoSEQ multiplex PCR; TCRdb stores in-frame clones only, minus some. The data contain about 56,000 clones, around 84% of them singletons. The sequenced sample consisted of peripheral blood. This chain links TRBV11-2 with TRBJ1-6, with TRBD1 matching over 9 bases. The receptor was isolated from an elderly woman with acute or convalescent COVID-19. Written as DNA, the CDR3 is TGTGCCAGCAGCCAGAGACAGGGGGGATCCTCCTATAATTCACCCCTCCACTTT. The encoded protein is CASSQRQGGSSYNSPLHF.